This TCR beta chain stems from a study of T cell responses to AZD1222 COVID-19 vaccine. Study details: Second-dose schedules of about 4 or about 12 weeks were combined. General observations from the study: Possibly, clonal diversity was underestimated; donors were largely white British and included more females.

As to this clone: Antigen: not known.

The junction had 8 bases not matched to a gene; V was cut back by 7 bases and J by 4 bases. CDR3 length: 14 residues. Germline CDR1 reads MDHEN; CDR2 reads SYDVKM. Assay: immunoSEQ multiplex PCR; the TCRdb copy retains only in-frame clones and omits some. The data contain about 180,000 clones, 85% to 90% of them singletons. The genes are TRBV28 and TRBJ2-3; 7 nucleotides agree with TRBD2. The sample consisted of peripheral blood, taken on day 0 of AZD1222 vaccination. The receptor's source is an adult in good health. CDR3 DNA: TGTGCCAGCATTCCAGCGGGGCCCTCAGATACGCAGTATTTT. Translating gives CASIPAGPSDTQYF.